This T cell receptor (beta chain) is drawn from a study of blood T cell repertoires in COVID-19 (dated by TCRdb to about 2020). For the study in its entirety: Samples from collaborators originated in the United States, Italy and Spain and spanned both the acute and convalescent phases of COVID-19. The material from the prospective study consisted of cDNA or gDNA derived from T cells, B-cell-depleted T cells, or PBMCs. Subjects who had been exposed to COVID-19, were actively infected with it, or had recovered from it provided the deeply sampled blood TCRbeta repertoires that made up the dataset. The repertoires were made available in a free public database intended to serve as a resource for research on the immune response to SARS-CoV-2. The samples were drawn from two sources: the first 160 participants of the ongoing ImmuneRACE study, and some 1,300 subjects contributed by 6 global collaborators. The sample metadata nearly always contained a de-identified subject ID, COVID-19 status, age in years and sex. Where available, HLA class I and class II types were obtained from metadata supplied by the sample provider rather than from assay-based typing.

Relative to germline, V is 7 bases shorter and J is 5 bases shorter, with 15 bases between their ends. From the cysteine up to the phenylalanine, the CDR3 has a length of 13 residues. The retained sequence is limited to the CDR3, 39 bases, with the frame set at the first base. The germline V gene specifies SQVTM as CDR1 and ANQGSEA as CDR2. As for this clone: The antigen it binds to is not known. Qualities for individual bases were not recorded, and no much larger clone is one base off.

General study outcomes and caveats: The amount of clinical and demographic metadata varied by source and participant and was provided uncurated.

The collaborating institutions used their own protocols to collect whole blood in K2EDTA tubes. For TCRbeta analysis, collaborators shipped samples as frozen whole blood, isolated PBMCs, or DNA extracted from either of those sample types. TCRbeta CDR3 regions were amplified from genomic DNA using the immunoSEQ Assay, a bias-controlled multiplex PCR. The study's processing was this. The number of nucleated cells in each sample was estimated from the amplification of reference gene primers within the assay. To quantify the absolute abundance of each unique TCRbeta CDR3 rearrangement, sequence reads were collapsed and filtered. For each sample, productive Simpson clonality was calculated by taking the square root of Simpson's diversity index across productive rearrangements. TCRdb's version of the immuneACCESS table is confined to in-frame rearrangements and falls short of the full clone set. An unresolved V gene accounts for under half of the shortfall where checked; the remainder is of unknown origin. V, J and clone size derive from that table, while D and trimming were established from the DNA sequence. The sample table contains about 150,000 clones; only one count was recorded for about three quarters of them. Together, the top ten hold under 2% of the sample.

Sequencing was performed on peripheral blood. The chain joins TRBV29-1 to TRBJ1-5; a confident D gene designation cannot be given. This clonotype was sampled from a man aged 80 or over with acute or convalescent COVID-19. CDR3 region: CSARGQNDQPQHF. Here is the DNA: TGCAGCGCCCGTGGGCAGAACGATCAGCCCCAGCATTTT. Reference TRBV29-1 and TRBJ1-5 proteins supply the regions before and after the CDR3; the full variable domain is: SAVISQKPSRDICQRGTSLTIQCQVDSQVTMMFWYRQQPGQSLTLIATANQGSEATYESGFVIDKFPISRPNLTFSTLTVSNMSPEDSSIYLCSARGQNDQPQHFGDGTRLSIL.